This T cell receptor beta chain emerged from a study of T cell responses to AZD1222 COVID-19 vaccine. Study findings and constraints: Baseline antibody screening turned up just a handful of seropositive AZD1222 recipients. Most donors were white British and more were female, and clonal diversity was possibly underestimated.

This CDR3 has 13 residues. After removal of 5 bases from V and 8 bases from J, the junction contained 9 bases not matched to a gene. Germline CDR1 and CDR2: GTSNPN and SVGIG (reference sequence). Sequencing used immunoSEQ multiplex PCR; TCRdb keeps in-frame clones, though not all of them. This sample has some 71,000 clones, with roughly 87% found just once. About this clone: The antigen is undetermined.

V gene TRBV30 combines with J gene TRBJ1-2, with 9 bases identical to TRBD1. Sequenced material: peripheral blood, taken 28 days after the second AZD1222 dose. The sequence was obtained from an adult who received the AZD1222 COVID-19 vaccine. The CDR3 sequence is CAWAGTGFDGYTF. The CDR3 nucleotides are TGTGCCTGGGCCGGGACAGGGTTTGACGGCTACACCTTC.